The present entry profiles one TCR beta chain with its context. Antigen specificity is unknown. The data were obtained in a study of regulatory T cells in long-lasting Graves disease. Time point meaning: persistent/refractory GD, antithyroid drugs over 5 years with positive TRAb. From RNA extracted from PBMCs, the TCR library was made. Staff drew roughly 10 milliliters of peripheral blood into EDTA tubes. Building the TCR beta libraries relied on iRepertoire HTBI primers, and CDR3 regions underwent Arm-PCR. In the authors' workflow: Identification of gene segments yielded around 64 TRBV and 12 to 15 TRBJ across samples. TCRdb re-called the multiplex PCR reads through MiXCR, storing one row per CDR3 protein. The authors' filters were not applied to this entry. The sample consists of about 420,000 distinct CDR3 sequences, 20% to 30% of them appearing once. General study points: A greater number of public clonotypes (under 3,000) was shared by persistent patients than by new patients (roughly 930).

V dropped 6 bases and J dropped 1 base, with 12 bases sitting between them. This CDR3 comprises 14 residues. The germline CDR1 and CDR2 sequences are MNHNS and SASEGT. The TCR sequence derives from a female donor with Graves disease. The V call is TRBV6-1, the J call TRBJ1-1; D is perhaps TRBD1 (5 bases). The sequenced sample was peripheral blood mononuclear cells (PBMCs), obtained when the disease was refractory, from a patient treated with antithyroid drugs. CDR3 in DNA: TGTGCCAGCAGCCACTACGGACAGAACACTGAAGCTTTCTTT. Protein sequence: CASSHYGQNTEAFF.